These T cell receptor beta chains were read from a single sample in a study of technical replicates of blood from several donors. Measured with immunoSEQ multiplex PCR; TCRdb has only the in-frame clones, and not every one. The profile covers over 55,000 clones, with roughly 96% appearing a single time and around 0.2% taken by the ten largest. The material sequenced was T cells isolated from PBMCs. Every receptor here comes from a human donor in good health. The CDR3 runs from the conserved cysteine through the conserved F or W.

V gene,J gene,CDR3 protein
TRBV19,TRBJ1-2,CASSIRTPGYGYTF
TRBV5-1,TRBJ2-1,CASSFLGRAGGAGEQFF
TRBV6-1,TRBJ1-2,CASSEVRGFSRDDDYGYTF
TRBV14,TRBJ1-1,CASSPASVRGTGTEAFF
TRBV11-3,TRBJ2-1,CASSPPGTKDEQFF
TRBV4-1,TRBJ2-5,CASSQGEVLETQYF
TRBV5-1,TRBJ1-6,CASSLREGNSPLHF
TRBV29-1,TRBJ1-1,CSARTGGRNTEAFF
TRBV6-1,TRBJ2-1,CASRLNNEQFF
TRBV7-9,TRBJ1-1,CASSFSLGDTEAFF
TRBV7-9,TRBJ1-2,CASSLAGYGYTF
TRBV5-1,TRBJ2-2,CASRSGGLNTGELFF
TRBV19,TRBJ1-1,CASSMWRTGMGTEAFF
TRBV30,TRBJ1-1,CAWRLDRNTEAFF
TRBV10-1,TRBJ1-6,CASSDRGSPLHF
TRBV6-6,TRBJ1-1,CASSYPRTENTEAFF
TRBV30,TRBJ1-6,CAWRISGTVNSPLHF
TRBV4-1,TRBJ1-2,CASSQVLLPGGYTF
TRBV4-1,TRBJ1-5,CASSQERVQGSGRGPQHF
TRBV7-3,TRBJ2-7,CASSSSGGAYEQYF
TRBV7-8,TRBJ1-1,CASSFPQGRNTEAFF
TRBV19,TRBJ1-5,CASNKGGYNQPQHF
TRBV28,TRBJ2-4,CASSQSGIIAKNIQYF
TRBV7-8,TRBJ1-1,CASSSDRGFAEAFF
TRBV28,TRBJ2-7,CASSASTGRTYEQYF
TRBV10-1,TRBJ2-2,CASARNAGPGELFF
TRBV7-9,TRBJ2-7,CASSPWDSSYEQYF
TRBV6-1,TRBJ2-1,CASSEGLPLRSNEQFF
TRBV28,TRBJ2-3,CASSFQGLAGADTQYF
TRBV13,TRBJ2-1,CASSLEVGSAPPPRNEQFF
TRBV2,TRBJ2-2,CASSSGNTGELFF
TRBV5-1,TRBJ2-3,CASSLAVGDTQYF
TRBV7-9,TRBJ2-3,CASRGAGDITDTQYF
TRBV5-4,TRBJ2-1,CASSGARGLNYNEQFF
TRBV4-2,TRBJ2-7,CASSQEERGAYEQYF
TRBV30,TRBJ1-3,CAWSLKQGNTIYF
TRBV12-5,TRBJ1-6,CASGLFVGDIGSPLHF
TRBV6-1,TRBJ2-7,CASSANQRTGSYEQYF
TRBV4-1,TRBJ2-7,CASSQGWGVGYEQYF
TRBV5-4,TRBJ2-5,CASSFQGAPETQYF
TRBV18,TRBJ1-5,CASSGQGAKAQHF
TRBV6-5,TRBJ2-7,CASSSDQGGAYEQYF
TRBV15,TRBJ1-4,CATSRGDSNEKLFF
TRBV5-6,TRBJ1-3,CASSFGGETLSGNTIYF
TRBV4-2,TRBJ1-1,CASSRTDRGENTEAFF
TRBV11-3,TRBJ1-4,CASSPRQKATNEKLFF
TRBV5-4,TRBJ2-1,CASSSGGVRTNEQFF
TRBV19,TRBJ2-1,CASSIPAGLYNEQFF
TRBV6-6,TRBJ1-2,CASRTGQGYGYTF
TRBV11-2,TRBJ2-3,CASTTGFGTDTQYF
TRBV28,TRBJ2-7,CASGPQSDYEQYF
TRBV27,TRBJ2-3,CASSYRQGYDTQYF
TRBV9,TRBJ1-2,CASSDHGTGGSYGYTF
TRBV27,TRBJ2-7,CASSSYSRIEQYF
TRBV11-2,TRBJ2-7,CASSLSGQIHEQYF
TRBV7-9,TRBJ1-2,CASSPAGFYGYTF
TRBV21-1,TRBJ1-1,CASSKAPGQGGNTEAFF
TRBV19,TRBJ2-7,CASSRAGTYEQYF
TRBV5-4,TRBJ1-1,CASSNPGQSNTEAFF